This T cell receptor (beta chain) was captured in a study of blood T cell repertoires in COVID-19. In the study overall: Spain, Italy and the United States supplied samples that represented acute and convalescent COVID-19. T cells, B-cell-depleted T cells, or PBMCs supplied cDNA or gDNA.

The V and J ends lost 2 bases and 4 bases, in that order; junction bases with no gene match: 4. There are 15 residues in the CDR3. Germline CDR1 reads SGHVS; CDR2 reads FNYEAQ. Original handling: Amplification with reference gene primers provided the estimates of nucleated cell counts. Clones were sequenced by immunoSEQ multiplex PCR, and TCRdb holds only the in-frame ones, with some missing. V and J calls and clone size are copied from that table; D and trimming were computed from the DNA. The sample lists around 100,000 clones, approximately 84% occurring once. The TCR originated in a human donor in a cohort sampled during active COVID-19. Sample: peripheral blood. This chain connects TRBV7-6 to TRBJ1-1, with TRBD1 matching over 10 bases. The CDR3 DNA follows: TGTGCCAGCAGCTTAACGGGACAGGGGACCACTGAAGCTTTCTTT. Amino acid sequence: CASSLTGQGTTEAFF.